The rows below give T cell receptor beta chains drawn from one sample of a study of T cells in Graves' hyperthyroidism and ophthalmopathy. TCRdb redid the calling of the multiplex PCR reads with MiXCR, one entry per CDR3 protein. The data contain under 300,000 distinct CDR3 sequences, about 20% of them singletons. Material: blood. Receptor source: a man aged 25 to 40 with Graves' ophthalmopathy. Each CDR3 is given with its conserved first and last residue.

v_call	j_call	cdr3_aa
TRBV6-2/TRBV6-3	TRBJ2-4	CASSYSWDRGLQYF
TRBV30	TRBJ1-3	CAWSADRPGNTIYF
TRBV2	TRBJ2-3	CASSVPPGEGPTDTQYF
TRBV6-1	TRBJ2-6	CASRQQGLLSGANVLTF
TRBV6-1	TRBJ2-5	CASGPRYRGTGGRETQYF
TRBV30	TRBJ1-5	CAWSDPQGMRQPRHF
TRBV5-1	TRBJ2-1	CASSFPVPAANEQFF
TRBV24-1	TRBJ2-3	CATSPTGDTAAPTDTQYF
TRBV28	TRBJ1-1	CASSPPRSYGTEAFF
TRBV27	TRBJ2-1	CASSLMAEEAVAGFNEQFF
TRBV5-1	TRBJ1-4	CASSLVGQGTEKLFF
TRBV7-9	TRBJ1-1	CASSTPGQGVNTEAFF
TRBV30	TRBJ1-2	CAWSRDGYGYTF
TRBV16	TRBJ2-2	CASIHGVSGLGGELFF
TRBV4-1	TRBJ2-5	CATSWGVFQETQYF
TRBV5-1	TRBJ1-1	CASRRRGEGTEAFF
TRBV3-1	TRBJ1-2	CASTPVRTGGHNYGYTF
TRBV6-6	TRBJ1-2	CASSTSRDSWHGYTF
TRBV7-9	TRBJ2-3	CASSPRGGRETDTQYF
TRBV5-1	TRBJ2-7	CASSLGLAGGGYEQYF
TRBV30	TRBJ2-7	CAWTNSYEQYF
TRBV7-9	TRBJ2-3	CASRKTSGSSDTQYF
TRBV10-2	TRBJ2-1	CASSVPTGNEQFF
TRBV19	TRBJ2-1	CASSPIPGTGSYNEQFF
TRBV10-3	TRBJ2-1	CAISARELYNEQFF
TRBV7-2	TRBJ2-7	CASSSATVGEQYF
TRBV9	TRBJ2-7	CASSVEASGAVEQYF
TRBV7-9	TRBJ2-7	CASSPLIGGGEQYF
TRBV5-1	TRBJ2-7	CASSLFGRGSDEQYF
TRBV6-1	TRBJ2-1	CASSEAGDLDMMFF
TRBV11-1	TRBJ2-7	CASSLAGRPYEQYF
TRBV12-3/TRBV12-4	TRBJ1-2	CASRRGQGVGLRDGYTF
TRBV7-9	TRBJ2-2	CASSLDRGIGELFF
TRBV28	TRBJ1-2	CASRSLTGNYGYTF
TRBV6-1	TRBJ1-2	CASGGNYGYTF
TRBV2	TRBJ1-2	CASSTPDRNYGYTF
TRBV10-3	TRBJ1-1	CAISEGSRGGNTEAFF
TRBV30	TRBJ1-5	CAWSNTGGQYSNQPQHF
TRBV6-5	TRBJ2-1	CASSYLAGSYNEQFF
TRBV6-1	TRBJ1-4	CASSPDREVANEKLFF
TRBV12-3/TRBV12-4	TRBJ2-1	CASSPDLARGGNEQFF
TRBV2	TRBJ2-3	CASSEARGGSTDTQYF
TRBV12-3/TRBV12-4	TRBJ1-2	CASSSPDRASYGYTF
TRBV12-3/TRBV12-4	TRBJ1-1	CASRLQGYTEAFF
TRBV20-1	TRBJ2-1	CSARSTSGPYNEQFF
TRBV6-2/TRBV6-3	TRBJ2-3	CASSYWREGADTQYF
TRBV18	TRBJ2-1	CASSAWARNNEQFF
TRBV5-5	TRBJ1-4	CASSLEWGGKLFF
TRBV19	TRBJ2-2	CASRTDPGTGELFF
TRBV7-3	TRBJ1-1	CASSLAHEVLSGEASF
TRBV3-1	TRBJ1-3	CASSPPRGNSGNTIYF
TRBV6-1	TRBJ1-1	CASKLQGLNTEAFF
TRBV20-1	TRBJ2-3	CSVHLAGGPLKATDTQYF
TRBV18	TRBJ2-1	CASSPGTGNYNEQFF
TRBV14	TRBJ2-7	CASSYSSRGWGSYEQYF